The 8 T cell receptor beta chains in this list originate from one sample, sequenced in a study of OX40 agonist ivuxolimab in advanced cancers. TCRdb's copy holds only in-frame clones and misses some; the assay was immunoSEQ multiplex PCR. The sample carries 75,000 to 80,000 clones, about 85% recorded once. The starting material was CD4+ or CD8+ T cells sorted from blood, obtained in a trial of the OX40 agonist ivuxolimab. All receptors come from an adult with an advanced solid tumor such as melanoma, head and neck, liver or kidney cancer.

A single count supports this clone. J is TRBJ2-5 and V is TRBV13; TRBD1 matches 10 bases. CDR3 length equals 15 residues. V was clipped by 7 bases and J by 11 bases; unmatched bases: 16. The V gene's germline CDR1 is PRHDT and CDR2 FYEKMQ (reference sequence). For the CDR3, the DNA is TGTGCCAGCATGGTACGGGACAGGGGATCGGGGGAGCAGTACTTC. It translates to CASMVRDRGSGEQYF.

The J gene is TRBJ1-1, the V gene TRBV27; 7 nucleotides line up with TRBD1. V lost 2 bases, J lost 5 bases, and 14 bases stayed unmatched. Germline lookup yields CDR1 MNHEY and CDR2 SMNVEV (reference sequence). CDR3 size: 17 residues. The CDR3 nucleotides read TGTGCCAGCAGTTTAGGGATAGGGGGCATCTTGGGTACTGAAGCTTTCTTT. This codes for CASSLGIGGILGTEAFF.

In regard to this clone: One junction end does not reproduce the germline sequence, and a read error may be involved. This chain connects TRBV2 to TRBJ1-5; 10 nucleotides align to TRBD1. This CDR3 contains 14 residues. Germline V lookup: CDR1 SNHLY, CDR2 FYNNEI. The CDR3 here is CASREERTGGPQHF. The CDR3 DNA follows: TGTGCCAGCAGGGAAGAGAGGACAGGGGGGCCCCAGCATTTT.

This sequence joins TRBV19 and TRBJ1-5; D uncertain. The V gene's germline CDR1 is LNHDA and CDR2 SQIVND (reference sequence). Trimming removed 1 base at V and 4 bases at J, with 5 bases between. The CDR3 sequence is 13 residues long. CDR3 coding DNA: TGTGCCAGTAGTATAGCTCTGAATCAGCCCCAGCATTTT. Encoded protein: CASSIALNQPQHF. The full variable domain, with the rest looked up from reference TRBV19 and TRBJ1-5, is DGGITQSPKYLFRKEGQNVTLSCEQNLNHDAMYWYRQDPGQGLRLIYYSQIVNDFQKGDIAEGYSVSREKKESFPLTVTSAQKNPTAFYLCASSIALNQPQHFGDGTRLSIL.

The chain recombines TRBV5-1 with TRBJ1-4; TRBD1 is a possible D gene (5 bases). This CDR3 region has 14 residues. Trimming removed 5 bases at V and 2 bases at J, with 10 bases between. CDR1 and CDR2 (germline): SGHRS, YFSETQ. CDR3 sequence reads: CASRTDTTNEKLFF. The CDR3 DNA reads TGCGCCAGCAGGACGGACACGACTAATGAAAAACTGTTTTTT.

Notes on this clone: Other DNA sequences in the same sample also yield this CDR3. This chain connects TRBV25-1 to TRBJ1-2, with 9 positions matching TRBD1. Germline values: CDR1 MGHDK, CDR2 SYGVNS. The ends lost 5 bases at V and 6 bases at J; junction bases unmatched: 1. CDR3 length: 12 amino acids. The CDR3 is CASSRTGDGYTF. CDR3 DNA: TGTGCCAGCAGTAGGACAGGGGATGGCTACACCTTC.

This chain uses TRBV10-3 with TRBJ1-5; no reliable D call. The CDR3 covers 12 residues. V lost 10 bases, J lost 5 bases, and 12 bases lay in between. Looked up from germline, CDR1 is ENHRY and CDR2 is SYGVKD. This CDR3 is CATQTPYQPQHF. CDR3 coding DNA: TGTGCCACCCAGACACCTTATCAGCCCCAGCATTTT.

V and J are TRBV5-4 and TRBJ1-5; the match to TRBD1 covers 7 bases. Germline values: CDR1 SGHNT, CDR2 YYREEE (reference sequence). The CDR3 is 15 residues long. Trimming cost V 4 bases and J 0 bases; bases outside gene matches: 4. The chain's CDR3 is CASSPGGDSNQPQHF. The CDR3 DNA follows: TGTGCCAGCAGCCCAGGGGGGGATAGCAATCAGCCCCAGCATTTT.